A single sample is the source of the 23 T cell receptor beta chains below, sequenced in a study of vaccination and CD4 T cells after COVID-19. Cultured CD4+ T cell DNA underwent sequencing with the Oncomine TCR Beta short-read assay. TCRdb ran MiXCR on the PCR reads and lists one entry per CDR3 protein. The sample includes approximately 16,000 distinct CDR3 sequences, 78% seen only once; the top ten take 9.6%. These receptors' antigens are unknown. Sample treatment: approximately 11-day PBMC culture with coronavirus spike peptide pools or control peptides (ViraFEST assay). The input for sequencing was CD4+ T cells from blood, cultured in vitro, taken after SARS-CoV-2 vaccination. Every receptor here comes from a human donor who received a COVID-19 vaccine.

This clonotype appeared once. J is TRBJ2-2 and V is TRBV2; D ambiguous. This CDR3 comprises 14 residues. The germline V gene encodes CDR1 SNHLY and CDR2 FYNNEI. The V gene lost 7 bases and the J gene lost 1 base, with 10 bases spanning the gap. CDR3 sequence: CASIMVLNTGELFF. In DNA, the CDR3 is TGTGCCAGCATTATGGTCCTGAACACCGGGGAGCTGTTTTTT.

In its sample, this clonotype was seen a few times. In DNA, the CDR3 is TGTGCCAGCAGCTTAGTTCAAGAGCAGTACTTC. This codes for CASSLVQEQYF. The chain uses TRBV7-9 and TRBJ2-7, with unresolved D. This CDR3 has 11 amino acids. Trimming removed 1 base at V and 7 bases at J, with 5 bases between. Germline V gene sequence: CDR1 SEHNR, CDR2 FQNEAQ (reference sequence).

This clonotype was observed a handful of times. V and J are TRBV5-1 and TRBJ1-1, with 7 bases fitting TRBD1. This CDR3 is 14 amino acids long. The trim removed 2 bases at V and 11 bases at J, leaving 12 bases unmatched. Germline CDR1 and CDR2: SGHRS and YFSETQ. Here the CDR3 reads CASSFSVGQAWAFF. The CDR3 DNA is TGCGCCAGCAGCTTCTCCGTCGGACAGGCCTGGGCTTTCTTT.

This clonotype was recorded once. This chain joins TRBV28 and TRBJ1-1, with D uncertain. This CDR3 has 15 residues. Germline CDR1 MDHEN, CDR2 SYDVKM. V was shortened by 5 bases and J by 0 bases, with 13 bases between the two germline ends. CDR3 in amino acids: CASSPAQGMNTEAFF. CDR3 coding DNA: TGTGCCAGCAGTCCAGCGCAAGGGATGAACACTGAAGCTTTCTTT.

The DNA of the CDR3 is TGCAGTGCGTCCGGGACTAGCGGGGGGCAGGGGTACAATGAGCAGTTCTTC. As protein: CSASGTSGGQGYNEQFF. The J gene is TRBJ2-1, the V gene TRBV20-1; 15 nucleotides align to TRBD2. CDR1 and CDR2 (germline): DFQATT, SNEGSKA (reference sequence). V shed 6 bases, J shed 4 bases, and the junction held 10 bases outside the gene matches. The CDR3 length is 17 residues.

A few counts support this clonotype. The chain carries TRBV12-3 or TRBV12-4 and TRBJ1-6, with D unresolved. This CDR3 spans 18 amino acids. V shed 6 bases and J shed 0 bases, with 18 bases lying between them. CDR3 residues: CASSRSGFGSSYNSPLHF. DNA of the CDR3: TGTGCCAGCAGCCGATCGGGTTTCGGGAGCTCCTATAATTCACCCCTCCACTTT.

This clonotype was seen a handful of times. The chain combines TRBV30 with TRBJ2-1; D possibly corresponds to TRBD1 (6 bases). CDR1 is GTSNPN, CDR2 SVGIG, per germline (reference sequence). The V gene lost 0 bases and the J gene lost 10 bases, with 10 bases spanning the gap. The CDR3 is made up of 12 amino acids. Here the CDR3 DNA reads TGTGCCTGGAGTGTAATTGGGGGCGAGCAGTTCTTC. This gives the protein CAWSVIGGEQFF.

In its sample, this clonotype was seen once. The chain links TRBV2 to TRBJ1-6; tentative D call: TRBD1 (5 bases). Germline V gives CDR1 SNHLY, CDR2 FYNNEI. V lost 2 bases and J 10 bases, leaving 15 bases between the germline ends. There are 15 residues in the CDR3. The CDR3 bases are TGTGCCAGCAGTGAACGCCAGGGAACGGGATCACCCCTCCACTTT. Its protein is CASSERQGTGSPLHF.

The CDR3 DNA is TGTGCCAGCAGCTTATTGGCAGGGGCTAACTATGGCTACACCTTC. It yields the protein CASSLLAGANYGYTF. The V and J genes are TRBV7-9 and TRBJ1-2; a possible D gene is TRBD1 (6 bases). The germline gives CDR1 SEHNR, CDR2 FQNEAQ (reference sequence). V was clipped by 2 bases and J by 0 bases, with 10 bases between them. This CDR3 region has 15 residues.

The rearrangement links TRBV6-1 to TRBJ1-1; D is uncertain. Germline lookup yields CDR1 MNHNS and CDR2 SASEGT. The CDR3 consists of 13 residues. V lost 3 bases and J 3 bases, leaving 8 bases between the germline ends. This chain's CDR3 is CASSDIVDTEAFF. CDR3 sequence (DNA): TGTGCCAGCAGTGATATCGTGGACACTGAAGCTTTCTTT.

In this sample, this clonotype turned up a few times. This chain connects TRBV20-1 to TRBJ1-1; 12 nucleotides match TRBD1. This CDR3 contains 13 residues. The germline V gene encodes CDR1 DFQATT and CDR2 SNEGSKA (reference sequence). Unmatched junction bases numbered 5, after V lost 6 bases and J lost 6 bases. CDR3 amino acids: CSAPGQGAPEAFF. Written as DNA, the CDR3 is TGCAGTGCCCCGGGACAGGGGGCTCCTGAAGCTTTCTTT.

The J gene is TRBJ1-5, the V gene TRBV27, with 7 bases fitting TRBD1. This CDR3 spans 16 amino acids. Germline V gene sequence: CDR1 MNHEY, CDR2 SMNVEV (reference sequence). V shed 7 bases, J shed 3 bases, and the junction held 12 bases outside the gene matches. The CDR3 loop is CASKRQGLNLNQPQHF. The CDR3 DNA sequence: TGTGCCAGCAAACGACAGGGCCTAAACCTCAATCAGCCCCAGCATTTT.

The genes are TRBV6-1 and TRBJ1-2; 8 bases are a match to TRBD1. The CDR3 length is 13 residues. Unmatched junction bases numbered 8, after V lost 9 bases and J lost 5 bases. In germline, CDR1 is MNHNS, CDR2 SASEGT. The CDR3 region is CASGLQGEYGYTF. DNA for the CDR3: TGTGCCAGTGGGTTACAGGGGGAATATGGCTACACCTTC.

This clonotype was seen only a few times. V gene TRBV2 combines with J gene TRBJ1-1; no firm D call. Germline V gene data show CDR1 as SNHLY and CDR2 as FYNNEI. This CDR3 has 15 amino acids. Trimming removed 2 bases from V and 7 bases from J, with 17 bases in between. The CDR3 DNA is TGTGCCAGCAGTGAATCCCCAATCCAAGGTGGTGAAGCTTTCTTT. Translation: CASSESPIQGGEAFF.

By frequency in the sample, this clonotype is medium-sized. For the CDR3, the DNA is TGTGCTAGCACGACAGGGGACGAGCAGTACTTC. Translation: CASTTGDEQYF. The genes are TRBV12-5 and TRBJ2-7, with 8 nucleotides matching TRBD1. Germline CDR1 is LGHNT and CDR2 is FRNRAP. The CDR3 totals 11 residues. V lost 9 bases and J lost 5; bases outside the gene matches: 3.

This clonotype was observed a handful of times. The V gene is TRBV6-5, the J gene TRBJ1-1, with D possibly being TRBD1 (5 bases). V was pared by 4 bases and J by 2 bases, with 17 bases between. Per germline, CDR1 MNHEY and CDR2 SVGAGI. The CDR3 contains 16 residues. The CDR3 nucleotides read TGTGCCAGCAGTTCGGTATTACGGGGGTCAAACACTGAAGCTTTCTTT. It yields the protein CASSSVLRGSNTEAFF.

The V gene is TRBV5-1, the J gene TRBJ2-5; D gene unclear. Trimming stripped 0 bases from V and 5 bases from J, with 23 bases between. The CDR3 sequence is 18 residues long. The germline V gene encodes CDR1 SGHRS and CDR2 YFSETQ. CDR3 in amino acids: CASSLGPWSTTARETQYF. DNA for the CDR3: TGCGCCAGCAGCTTGGGGCCCTGGAGTACTACAGCTCGGGAGACCCAGTACTTC.

The chain recombines TRBV5-4 with TRBJ2-5, with 9 bases that match TRBD2. Per the germline V gene, CDR1 is SGHNT and CDR2 is YYREEE (reference sequence). Losses at the gene ends were 0 bases for V and 5 bases for J; bases not matched to a gene: 8. The CDR3 is 16 amino acids. CDR3 bases: TGTGCCAGCAGCTTGGCCGCGGGGGGGGATACGGAGACCCAGTACTTC. Encoded protein: CASSLAAGGDTETQYF.

V is TRBV30 and J is TRBJ2-7; TRBD2 aligns across 13 bases. The CDR3 runs to 20 residues. Germline trimming cut 3 bases from V and 0 bases from J; bases unmatched to any gene: 17. Germline CDR1 is GTSNPN and CDR2 is SVGIG (reference sequence). The chain's CDR3 is CAWSHRSPSGLAGLSYEQYF. CDR3 DNA sequence: TGTGCCTGGAGCCACCGATCGCCCTCGGGACTAGCGGGGCTCTCCTACGAGCAGTACTTC.

The rearrangement links TRBV5-1 to TRBJ1-4; 7 nucleotides align to TRBD1. Germline CDR1 reads SGHRS; CDR2 reads YFSETQ. The length of the CDR3 is 15 residues. After removal of 4 bases from V and 6 bases from J, the junction contained 9 bases not matched to a gene. CDR3 loop: CASSRPDRRDEKLFF. The CDR3, as DNA: TGCGCCAGCAGCCGACCGGACAGGCGTGATGAAAAACTGTTTTTT. The complete variable domain, with remaining parts taken from reference TRBV5-1 and TRBJ1-4, reads KAGVTQTPRYLIKTRGQQVTLSCSPISGHRSVSWYQQTPGQGLQFLFEYFSETQRNKGNFPGRFSGRQFSNSRSEMNVSTLELGDSALYLCASSRPDRRDEKLFFGSGTQLSVL.

The rearrangement links TRBV10-3 to TRBJ2-5; weak D call: TRBD1 (5 bases). The ends were cut back, 0 bases at V and 3 bases at J, with 17 bases in the middle. The CDR3 totals 17 residues. Germline V gene data show CDR1 as ENHRY and CDR2 as SYGVKD. CDR3: CAISESPPQGDEETQYF. The CDR3 DNA sequence: TGTGCCATCAGTGAGTCCCCCCCGCAGGGCGACGAAGAGACCCAGTACTTC.

The rearrangement links TRBV12-3 or TRBV12-4 to TRBJ1-2, with 8 positions matching TRBD1. Trimming cost V 5 bases and J 7 bases; bases outside gene matches: 9. This CDR3 is 14 amino acids long. For the CDR3, the DNA is TGTGCCAGCAGTGAGCGCGGGACAGGTCGTGGCTACACCTTC. Amino acids: CASSERGTGRGYTF.

This clonotype has more than one count but fewer than ten. The J gene is TRBJ2-1, the V gene TRBV7-8; D call uncertain. V was trimmed by 1 base and J by 7 bases, leaving 17 bases between them. This CDR3 contains 16 residues. The germline gives CDR1 SGHVS, CDR2 FQNEAQ. CDR3 amino acids: CASSLVSSAPSNEQFF. Written as DNA, the CDR3 is TGTGCCAGCAGCTTAGTATCATCAGCCCCGTCGAATGAGCAGTTCTTC.